This record looks at one TCR beta chain sequence and its context. Antigen unknown. This CDR3 is built from 16 residues. V lost 6 bases and J 4 bases, leaving 21 bases between the germline ends. CDR1 and CDR2 from the germline V gene are LNHDA and SQIVND (reference sequence). This entry is derived from a study of OX40 agonist ivuxolimab in advanced cancers. The study, taken as a whole, reports: There was clonal expansion of CD4+ and CD8+ blood T cells by week 6 at 0.1 to 3.0 mg/kg. Expanded clones belonging to CD8+ T cells outnumbered, on average, those of CD4+. The study found among the lowest clonal expansion in partial responders at 0.1-3.0 mg/kg.

Exclusion of a patient followed from autoimmune disease history or systemic immunosuppression. Some clones are missing from TCRdb's copy, which holds only in-frame ones; the method was immunoSEQ multiplex PCR. The sample carries around 56,000 clones, about 89% recorded once. This receptor was taken from an adult with an advanced solid tumor such as melanoma, head and neck, liver or kidney cancer. The sample consisted of CD4+ or CD8+ T cells sorted from blood, taken in a trial of the OX40 agonist ivuxolimab. The chain couples TRBV19 to TRBJ1-2; weak D call: TRBD1 (6 bases). CDR3: CASRAGTTLSGYGYTF. CDR3 coding DNA: TGTGCCAGTAGAGCGGGGACAACCCTTTCGGGCTATGGCTACACCTTC.